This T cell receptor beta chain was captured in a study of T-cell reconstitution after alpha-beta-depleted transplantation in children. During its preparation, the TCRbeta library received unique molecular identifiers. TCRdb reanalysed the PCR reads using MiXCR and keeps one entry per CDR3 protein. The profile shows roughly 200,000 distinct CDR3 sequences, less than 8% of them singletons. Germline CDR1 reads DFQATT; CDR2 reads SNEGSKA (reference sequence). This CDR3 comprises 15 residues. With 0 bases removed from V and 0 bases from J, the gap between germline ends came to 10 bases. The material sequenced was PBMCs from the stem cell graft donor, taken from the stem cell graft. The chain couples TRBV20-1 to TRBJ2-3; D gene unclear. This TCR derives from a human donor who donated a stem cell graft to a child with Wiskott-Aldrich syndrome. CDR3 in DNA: TGCAGTGCTAGAGATCTTAGGGTTAGCACAGATACGCAGTATTTT. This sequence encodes CSARDLRVSTDTQYF.